One T cell receptor (beta chain) is described in this entry. Its antigen is as yet unknown. V shed 7 bases, J shed 3 bases, and the junction held 14 bases outside the gene matches. This CDR3 has 17 residues. Germline V gene sequence: CDR1 SGHTA, CDR2 FQGNSA. PCR involved 60 Vbeta and 13 Jbeta primers. Libraries were prepared by immunoSEQ multiplex PCR; TCRdb keeps only in-frame clonotypes and omits some of them. The sample lists 200,000 or so clones, 84% seen once, with 0.26% in the top ten. All donors participated as healthy donors of bone marrow. This sample is part of a study of cytomegalovirus exposure and HLA in healthy donors. General study points: Rarity marked most TCR sequences, yet some public TCRs occurred in many donors. Common viral pathogens seemed to be connected with several of the most significant clusters, according to a later analysis. Only CMV serostatus was available as immune exposure information.

The specimen sequenced was PBMCs. The chain employs TRBV7-2 and TRBJ2-3; 9 nucleotides match TRBD2. The TCR comes from a boy aged 5 to 17 in good health and CMV-seronegative. The CDR3 nucleotides are TGTGCCAGCACCCCAAGCGGCGGGGGGGTTCTTACAGATACGCAGTATTTT. It is translated as CASTPSGGGVLTDTQYF.